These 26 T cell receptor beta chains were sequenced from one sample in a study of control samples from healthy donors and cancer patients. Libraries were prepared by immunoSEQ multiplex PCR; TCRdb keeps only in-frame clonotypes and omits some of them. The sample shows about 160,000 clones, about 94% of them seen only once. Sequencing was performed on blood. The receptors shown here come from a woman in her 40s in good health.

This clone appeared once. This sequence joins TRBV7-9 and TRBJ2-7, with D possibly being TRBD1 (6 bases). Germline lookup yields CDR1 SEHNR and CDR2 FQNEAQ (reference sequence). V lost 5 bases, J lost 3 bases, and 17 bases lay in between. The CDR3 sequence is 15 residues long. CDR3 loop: CASSTEMGAIYEQYF. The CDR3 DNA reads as TGTGCCAGCAGCACCGAAATGGGGGCGATCTACGAGCAGTACTTC.

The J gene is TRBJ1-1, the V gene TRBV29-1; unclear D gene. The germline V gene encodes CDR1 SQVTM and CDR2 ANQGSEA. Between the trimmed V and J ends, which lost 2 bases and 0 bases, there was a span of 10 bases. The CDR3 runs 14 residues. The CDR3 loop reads CSVELLTLNTEAFF. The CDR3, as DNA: TGCAGCGTTGAACTCTTGACACTGAACACTGAAGCTTTCTTT.

This chain's CDR3 is CASSFVGASNRFF. DNA for the CDR3: TGTGCCAGCAGTTTTGTTGGTGCGTCCAATCGGTTCTTC. The chain joins TRBV12-3 or TRBV12-4 to TRBJ2-1; no clear D. This CDR3 has 13 residues. V dropped 3 bases and J dropped 15 bases, with 18 bases sitting between them.

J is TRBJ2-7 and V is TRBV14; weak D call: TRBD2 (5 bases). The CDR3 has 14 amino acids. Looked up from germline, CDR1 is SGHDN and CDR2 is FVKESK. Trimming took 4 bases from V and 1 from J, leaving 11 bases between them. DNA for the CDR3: TGTGCCAGCAGCCGCGGACTGAATTCCTACGAGCAGTACTTC. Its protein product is CASSRGLNSYEQYF.

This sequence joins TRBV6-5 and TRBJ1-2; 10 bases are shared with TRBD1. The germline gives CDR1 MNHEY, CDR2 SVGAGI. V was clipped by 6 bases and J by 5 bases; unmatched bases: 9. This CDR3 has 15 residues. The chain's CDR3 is CASSRGGQGRYGYTF. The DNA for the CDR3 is TGTGCCAGCAGCCGAGGGGGACAGGGGAGGTATGGCTACACCTTC.

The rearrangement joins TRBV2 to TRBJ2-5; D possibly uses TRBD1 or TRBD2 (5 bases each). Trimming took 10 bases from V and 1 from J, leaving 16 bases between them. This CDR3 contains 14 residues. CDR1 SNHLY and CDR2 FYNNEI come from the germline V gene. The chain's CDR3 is CAIRKGRVQETQYF. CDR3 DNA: TGTGCCATTAGGAAGGGACGGGTCCAAGAGACCCAGTACTTC.

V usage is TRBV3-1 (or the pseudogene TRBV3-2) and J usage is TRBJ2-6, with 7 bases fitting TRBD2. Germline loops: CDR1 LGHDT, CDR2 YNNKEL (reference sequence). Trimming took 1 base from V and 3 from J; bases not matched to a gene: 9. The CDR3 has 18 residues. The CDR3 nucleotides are TGTGCCAGCAGCCAAGTGGTTAGTGGGGGGGTTGGGGCCAACGTCCTGACTTTC. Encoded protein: CASSQVVSGGVGANVLTF.

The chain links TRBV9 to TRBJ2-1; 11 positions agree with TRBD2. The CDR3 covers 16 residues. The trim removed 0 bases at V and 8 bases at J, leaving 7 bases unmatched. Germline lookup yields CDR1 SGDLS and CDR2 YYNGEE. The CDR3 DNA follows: TGTGCCAGCAGCGTAGGAAGTAGCGGGAGGGCCTATGAGCAGTTCTTC. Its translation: CASSVGSSGRAYEQFF. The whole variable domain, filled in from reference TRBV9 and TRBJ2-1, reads DSGVTQTPKHLITATGQRVTLRCSPRSGDLSVYWYQQSLDQGLQFLIQYYNGEERAKGNILERFSAQQFPDLHSELNLSSLELGDSALYFCASSVGSSGRAYEQFFGPGTRLTVL.

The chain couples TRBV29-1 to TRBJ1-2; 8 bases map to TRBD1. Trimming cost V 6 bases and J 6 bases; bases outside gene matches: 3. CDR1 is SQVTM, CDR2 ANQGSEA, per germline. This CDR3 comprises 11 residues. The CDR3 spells CSVEDRDGYTF. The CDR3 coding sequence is TGCAGCGTGGAGGACAGGGATGGCTACACCTTC.

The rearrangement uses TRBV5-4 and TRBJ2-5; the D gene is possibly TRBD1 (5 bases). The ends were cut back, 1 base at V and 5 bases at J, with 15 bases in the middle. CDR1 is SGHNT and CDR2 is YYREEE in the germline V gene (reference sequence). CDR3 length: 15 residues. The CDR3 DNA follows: TGTGCCAGCAGCTTGAGTAACGGACAAGGGGAGACCCAGTACTTC. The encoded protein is CASSLSNGQGETQYF.

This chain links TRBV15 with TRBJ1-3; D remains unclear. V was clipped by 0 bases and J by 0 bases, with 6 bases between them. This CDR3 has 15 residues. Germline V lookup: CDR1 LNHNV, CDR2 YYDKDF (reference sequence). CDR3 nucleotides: TGTGCCACCAGCAGAGACTACGACTCTGGAAACACCATATATTTT. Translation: CATSRDYDSGNTIYF.

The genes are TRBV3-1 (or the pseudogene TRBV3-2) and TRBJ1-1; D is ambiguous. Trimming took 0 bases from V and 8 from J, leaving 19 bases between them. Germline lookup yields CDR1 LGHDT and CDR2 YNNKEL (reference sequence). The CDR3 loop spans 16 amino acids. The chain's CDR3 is CASSQDWASPLKEAFF. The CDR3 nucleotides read TGTGCCAGCAGCCAAGATTGGGCCTCCCCGTTGAAGGAAGCTTTCTTT.

CDR3: CASSLATIDGELFF. In DNA, the CDR3 is TGTGCCAGCAGCTTAGCGACGATAGACGGGGAGCTGTTTTTT. The chain links TRBV7-2 to TRBJ2-2; D gene ambiguous. Germline assignment: CDR1 SGHTA and CDR2 FQGNSA. The CDR3 is made up of 14 amino acids. V was shortened by 0 bases and J by 7 bases, with 9 bases between the two germline ends.

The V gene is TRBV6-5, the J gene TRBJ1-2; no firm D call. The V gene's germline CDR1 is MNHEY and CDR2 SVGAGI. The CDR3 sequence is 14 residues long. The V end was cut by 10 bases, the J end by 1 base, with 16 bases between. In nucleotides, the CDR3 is TGTGCCATCAGGAGTTTGAGGATTAACTATGGCTACACCTTC. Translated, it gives CAIRSLRINYGYTF.

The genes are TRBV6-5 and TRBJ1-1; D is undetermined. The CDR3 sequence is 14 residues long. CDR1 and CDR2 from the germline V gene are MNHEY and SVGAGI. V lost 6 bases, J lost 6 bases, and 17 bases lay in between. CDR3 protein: CASRRVEGSSEAFF. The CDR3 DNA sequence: TGTGCCAGCAGGAGGGTGGAGGGATCCTCTGAAGCTTTCTTT.

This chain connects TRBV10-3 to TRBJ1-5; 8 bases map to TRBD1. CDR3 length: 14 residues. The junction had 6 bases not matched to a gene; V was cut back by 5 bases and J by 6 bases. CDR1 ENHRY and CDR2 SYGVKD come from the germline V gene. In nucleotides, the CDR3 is TGTGCCATCAGTTCAGGGGGCCAAACTCAGCCCCAGCATTTT. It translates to CAISSGGQTQPQHF.

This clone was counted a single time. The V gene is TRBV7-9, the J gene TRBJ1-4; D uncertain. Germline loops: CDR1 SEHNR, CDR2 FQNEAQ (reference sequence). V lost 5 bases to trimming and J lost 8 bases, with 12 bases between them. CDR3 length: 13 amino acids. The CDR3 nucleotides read TGTGCCAGCAGCAGAGAGTTAGGGGAAAAACTGTTTTTT. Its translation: CASSRELGEKLFF.

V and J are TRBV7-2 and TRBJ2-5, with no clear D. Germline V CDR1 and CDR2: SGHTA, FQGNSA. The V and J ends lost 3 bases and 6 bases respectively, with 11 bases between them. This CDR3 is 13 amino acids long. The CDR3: CASSFYLDKTQYF. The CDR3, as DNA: TGTGCCAGCAGCTTTTACCTCGATAAGACCCAGTACTTC.

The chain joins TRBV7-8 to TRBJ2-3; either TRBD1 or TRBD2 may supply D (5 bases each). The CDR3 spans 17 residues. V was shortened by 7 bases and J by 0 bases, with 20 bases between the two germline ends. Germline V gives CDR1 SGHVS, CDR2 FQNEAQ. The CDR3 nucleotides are TGTGCCAGCATCCTATTGAAACGGGGACGGAGCACAGATACGCAGTATTTT. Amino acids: CASILLKRGRSTDTQYF.

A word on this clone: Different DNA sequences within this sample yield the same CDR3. CDR3 amino acids: CASRTNRGDGETQYF. DNA of the CDR3: TGTGCCAGCAGAACAAACAGGGGAGACGGGGAGACCCAGTACTTC. This chain links TRBV27 with TRBJ2-5, with 7 bases matching TRBD1. V lost 6 bases and J lost 5; bases outside the gene matches: 12. The CDR3 consists of 15 residues. Germline assignment: CDR1 MNHEY and CDR2 SMNVEV (reference sequence).

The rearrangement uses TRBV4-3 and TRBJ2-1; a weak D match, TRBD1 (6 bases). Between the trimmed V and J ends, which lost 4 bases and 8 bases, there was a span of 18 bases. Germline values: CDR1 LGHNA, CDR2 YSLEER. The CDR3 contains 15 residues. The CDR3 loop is CASSLQFQGIHEQFF. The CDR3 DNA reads TGCGCCAGCAGCCTTCAGTTTCAGGGGATTCATGAGCAGTTCTTC.

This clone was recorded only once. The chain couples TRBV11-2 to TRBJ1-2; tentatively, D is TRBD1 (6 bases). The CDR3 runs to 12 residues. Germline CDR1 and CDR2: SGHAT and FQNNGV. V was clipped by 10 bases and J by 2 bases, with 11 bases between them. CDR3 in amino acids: CATTDRNYGYTF. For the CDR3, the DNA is TGTGCCACGACGGACAGAAACTATGGCTACACCTTC.

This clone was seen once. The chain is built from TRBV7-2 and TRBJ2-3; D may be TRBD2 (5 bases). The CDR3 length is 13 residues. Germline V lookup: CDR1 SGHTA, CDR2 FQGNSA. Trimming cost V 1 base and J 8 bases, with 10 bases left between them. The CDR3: CASSLGLGSTQYF. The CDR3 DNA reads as TGTGCCAGCAGCTTAGGGCTGGGGAGTACGCAGTATTTT. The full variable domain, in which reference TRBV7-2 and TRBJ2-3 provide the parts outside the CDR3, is GAGVSQSPSNKVTEKGKDVELRCDPISGHTALYWYRQSLGQGLEFLIYFQGNSAPDKSGLPSDRFSAERTGGSVSTLTIQRTQQEDSAVYLCASSLGLGSTQYFGPGTRLTVL.

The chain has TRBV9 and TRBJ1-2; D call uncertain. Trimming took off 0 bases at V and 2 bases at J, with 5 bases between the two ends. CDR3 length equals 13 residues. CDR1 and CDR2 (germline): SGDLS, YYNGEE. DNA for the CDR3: TGTGCCAGCAGCGTAGGAGCGAACTATGGCTACACCTTC. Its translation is CASSVGANYGYTF.

In nucleotides, the CDR3 is TGTGCCAGCAGACGGACTAGCGGGCGACAAGGCTACAATGAGCAGTTCTTC. Encoded protein: CASRRTSGRQGYNEQFF. The gene calls are TRBV4-2 and TRBJ2-1, with 11 positions matching TRBD2. Germline loops: CDR1 LGHNA, CDR2 YNFKEQ. J lost 3 bases, V lost 6 bases, and 10 bases had no gene match. The CDR3 contains 17 residues.

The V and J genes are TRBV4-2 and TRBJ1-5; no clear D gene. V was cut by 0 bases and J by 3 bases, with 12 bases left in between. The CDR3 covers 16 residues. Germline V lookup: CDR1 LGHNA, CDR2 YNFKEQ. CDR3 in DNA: TGTGCCAGCAGCCAAGATCGACTCATCCCCAATCAGCCCCAGCATTTT. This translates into CASSQDRLIPNQPQHF.